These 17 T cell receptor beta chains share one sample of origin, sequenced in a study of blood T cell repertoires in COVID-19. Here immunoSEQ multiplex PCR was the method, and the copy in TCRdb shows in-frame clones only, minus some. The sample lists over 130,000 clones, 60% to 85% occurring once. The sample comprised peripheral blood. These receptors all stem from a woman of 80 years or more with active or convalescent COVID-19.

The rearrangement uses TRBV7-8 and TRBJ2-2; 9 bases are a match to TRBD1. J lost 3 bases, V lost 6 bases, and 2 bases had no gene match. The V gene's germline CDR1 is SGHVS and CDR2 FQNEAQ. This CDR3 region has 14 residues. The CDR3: CASRRQGDTGELFF. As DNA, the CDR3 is TGTGCCAGCAGGAGACAGGGGGACACCGGGGAGCTGTTTTTT.

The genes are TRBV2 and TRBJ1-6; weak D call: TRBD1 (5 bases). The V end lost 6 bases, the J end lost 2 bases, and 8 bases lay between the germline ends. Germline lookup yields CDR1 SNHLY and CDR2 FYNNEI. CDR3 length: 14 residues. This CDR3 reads CASRQGPYNSPLHF. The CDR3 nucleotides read TGTGCCAGCAGGCAGGGCCCCTATAATTCACCCCTCCACTTT. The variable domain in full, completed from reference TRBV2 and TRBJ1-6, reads EPEVTQTPSHQVTQMGQEVILRCVPISNHLYFYWYRQILGQKVEFLVSFYNNEISEKSEIFDDQFSVERPDGSNFTLKIRSTKLEDSAMYFCASRQGPYNSPLHFGNGTRLTVT.

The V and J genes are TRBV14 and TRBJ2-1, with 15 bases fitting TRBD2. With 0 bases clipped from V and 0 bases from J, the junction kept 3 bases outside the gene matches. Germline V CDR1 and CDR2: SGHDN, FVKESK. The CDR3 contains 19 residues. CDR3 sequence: CASSQEGLAGGHSYNEQFF. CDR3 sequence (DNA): TGTGCCAGCAGCCAAGAGGGACTAGCGGGGGGCCACTCCTACAATGAGCAGTTCTTC.

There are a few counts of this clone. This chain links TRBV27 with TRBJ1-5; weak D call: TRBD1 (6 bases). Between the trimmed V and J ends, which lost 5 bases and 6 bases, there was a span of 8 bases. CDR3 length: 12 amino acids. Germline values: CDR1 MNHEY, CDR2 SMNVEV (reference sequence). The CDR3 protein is CASSPQGQPQHF. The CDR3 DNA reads TGTGCCAGCAGTCCACAGGGTCAGCCCCAGCATTTT.

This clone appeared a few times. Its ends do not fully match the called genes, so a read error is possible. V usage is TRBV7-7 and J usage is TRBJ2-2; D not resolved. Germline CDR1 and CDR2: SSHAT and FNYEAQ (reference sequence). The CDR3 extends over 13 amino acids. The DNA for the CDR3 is TGTGCTAGCAGCTTAAGTAGAACCGGGGAGCTGTTTTTT. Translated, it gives CASSLSRTGELFF.

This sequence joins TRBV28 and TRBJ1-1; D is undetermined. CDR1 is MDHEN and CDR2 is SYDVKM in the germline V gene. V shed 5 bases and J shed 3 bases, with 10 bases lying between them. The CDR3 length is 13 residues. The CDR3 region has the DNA TGTGCCAGCAGTCGGGGTGGGGACACTGAAGCTTTCTTT. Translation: CASSRGGDTEAFF.

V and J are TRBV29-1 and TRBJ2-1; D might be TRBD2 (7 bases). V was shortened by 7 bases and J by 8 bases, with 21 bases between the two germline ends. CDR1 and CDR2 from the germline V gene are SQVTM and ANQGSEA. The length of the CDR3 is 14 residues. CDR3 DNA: TGCAGCGCCCGCGGGGGAGGGACATCAGATGAGCAGTTCTTC. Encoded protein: CSARGGGTSDEQFF.

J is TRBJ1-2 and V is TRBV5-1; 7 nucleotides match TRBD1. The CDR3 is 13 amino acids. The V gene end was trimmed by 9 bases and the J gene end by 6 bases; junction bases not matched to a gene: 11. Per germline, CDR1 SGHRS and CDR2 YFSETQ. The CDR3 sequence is CATSTGSGHGYTF. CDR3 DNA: TGCGCCACCTCGACAGGGAGTGGGCATGGCTACACCTTC.

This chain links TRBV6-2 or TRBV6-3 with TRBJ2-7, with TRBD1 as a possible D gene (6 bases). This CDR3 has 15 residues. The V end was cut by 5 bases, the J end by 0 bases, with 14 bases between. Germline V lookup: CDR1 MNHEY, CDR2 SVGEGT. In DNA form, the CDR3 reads TGTGCCAGCAGTAATGGACAGCCAAACTCCTACGAGCAGTACTTC. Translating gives CASSNGQPNSYEQYF.

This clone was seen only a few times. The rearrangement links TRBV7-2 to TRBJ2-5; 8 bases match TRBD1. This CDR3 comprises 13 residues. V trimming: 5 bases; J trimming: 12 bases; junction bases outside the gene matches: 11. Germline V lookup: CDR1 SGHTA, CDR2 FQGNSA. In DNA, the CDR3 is TGTGCCAGCAGCGGCCCAGGACAGGGCGGGAAGTACTTC. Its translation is CASSGPGQGGKYF.

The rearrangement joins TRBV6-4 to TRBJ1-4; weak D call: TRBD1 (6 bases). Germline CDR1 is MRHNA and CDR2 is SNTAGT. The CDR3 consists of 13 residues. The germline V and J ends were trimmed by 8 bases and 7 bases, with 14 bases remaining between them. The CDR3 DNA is TGTGCCAGCGCTCGCGAAGGGGGTGAAAAACTGTTTTTT. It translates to CASAREGGEKLFF.

CDR3 residues: CASSQIFVSGELFF. The CDR3 DNA follows: TGCGCCAGCAGCCAAATCTTCGTTTCCGGGGAGCTGTTTTTT. The genes are TRBV4-1 and TRBJ2-2; no clear D gene. Per germline, CDR1 MGHRA and CDR2 YSYEKL. The CDR3 covers 14 residues. Between the trimmed V and J ends, which lost 2 bases and 6 bases, there was a span of 10 bases.

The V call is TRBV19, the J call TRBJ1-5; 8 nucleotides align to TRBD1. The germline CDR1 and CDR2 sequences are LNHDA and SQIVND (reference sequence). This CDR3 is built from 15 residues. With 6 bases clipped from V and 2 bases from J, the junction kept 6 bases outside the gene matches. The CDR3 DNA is TGTGCCAGTAGAGAGGACAGGGCGGGCAATCAGCCCCAGCATTTT. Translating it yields CASREDRAGNQPQHF.

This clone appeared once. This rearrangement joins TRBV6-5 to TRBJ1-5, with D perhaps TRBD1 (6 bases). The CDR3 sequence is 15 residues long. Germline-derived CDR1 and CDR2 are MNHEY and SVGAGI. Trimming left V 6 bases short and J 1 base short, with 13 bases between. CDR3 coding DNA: TGTGCCAGCAGACCACAGGGTTGGAGCAATCAGCCCCAGCATTTT. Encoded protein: CASRPQGWSNQPQHF.

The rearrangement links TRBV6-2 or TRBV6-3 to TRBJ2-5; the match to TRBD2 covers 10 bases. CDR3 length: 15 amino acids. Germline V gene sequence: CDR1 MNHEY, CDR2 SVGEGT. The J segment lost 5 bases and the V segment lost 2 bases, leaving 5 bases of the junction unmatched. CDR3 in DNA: TGTGCCAGCAGTTACCTAGCGGGGGCCGTGGAGACCCAGTACTTC. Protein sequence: CASSYLAGAVETQYF.

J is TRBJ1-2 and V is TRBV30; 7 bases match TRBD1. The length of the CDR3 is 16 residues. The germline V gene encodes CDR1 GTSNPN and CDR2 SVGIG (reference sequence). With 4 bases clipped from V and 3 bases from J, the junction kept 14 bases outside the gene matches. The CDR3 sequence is CAWMDRTGAKHYGYTF. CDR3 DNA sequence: TGTGCCTGGATGGATAGAACAGGGGCAAAACACTATGGCTACACCTTC. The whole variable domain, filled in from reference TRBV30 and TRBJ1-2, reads SQTIHQWPATLVQPVGSPLSLECTVEGTSNPNLYWYRQAAGRGLQLLFYSVGIGQISSEVPQNLSASRPQDRQFILSSKKLLLSDSGFYLCAWMDRTGAKHYGYTFGSGTRLTVV.

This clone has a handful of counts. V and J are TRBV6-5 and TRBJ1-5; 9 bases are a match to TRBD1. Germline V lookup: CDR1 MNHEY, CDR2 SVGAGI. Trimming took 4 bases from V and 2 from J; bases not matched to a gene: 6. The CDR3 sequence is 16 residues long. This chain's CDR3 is CASSSTGGGGNQPQHF. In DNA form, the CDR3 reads TGTGCCAGCAGTTCGACAGGGGGAGGCGGCAATCAGCCCCAGCATTTT.